A selection of T cell receptor beta chains follows, all from one sample in a study of beta chain features in type 1 diabetes. The protocol was immunoSEQ multiplex PCR, while the TCRdb copy is restricted to in-frame clones and leaves out a portion. The sample holds approximately 270,000 clones, around 15% seen once. Material: naive CD4+ T cells from blood. These receptor sequences come from a young man with type 1 diabetes. CDR3s include the opening cysteine and the closing phenylalanine or tryptophan. D genes are given only for firm matches. Not all rows give a size; the values are once, few, many and, for expanded clones, a class.

D gene	V gene	J gene	clone size	CDR3 protein	CDR3 DNA
TRBD2	TRBV30	TRBJ2-1	few	CAWSSQGGLAVPEQFF	TGTGCCTGGAGTTCCCAGGGGGGACTAGCGGTCCCTGAGCAGTTCTTC
NA	TRBV7-6	TRBJ2-5	NA	CASSPTRGPGETQYF	TGTGCCAGCAGCCCCACTCGGGGTCCGGGGGAGACCCAGTACTTC
TRBD2	TRBV7-2	TRBJ2-1	few	CASSLAGGGADYNEQFF	TGTGCCAGCAGCTTAGCGGGGGGGGGAGCGGATTACAATGAGCAGTTCTTC
TRBD2	TRBV29-1	TRBJ2-3	NA	CSVESGSSTDTQYF	TGCAGCGTTGAAAGCGGGAGCTCTACAGATACGCAGTATTTT
TRBD1	TRBV5-4	TRBJ1-5	NA	CASSNQGEASNQPQHF	TGTGCCAGCAGCAACCAGGGGGAGGCTAGCAATCAGCCCCAGCATTTT
TRBD2	TRBV5-1	TRBJ2-5	few	CASSPGLAEETQYF	TGCGCCAGCAGCCCGGGACTAGCCGAGGAGACCCAGTACTTC
TRBD1	TRBV6-5	TRBJ2-1	few	CASSYSRQGFRRFF	TGTGCCAGCAGTTACTCGAGACAGGGCTTTCGTAGGTTCTTC
TRBD2	TRBV29-1	TRBJ2-1	few	CSVEDRSGRAWNEQFF	TGCAGCGTTGAAGATAGAAGCGGGAGGGCCTGGAATGAGCAGTTCTTC
TRBD2	TRBV28	TRBJ2-3	once	CASRGGGPDTQYF	TGTGCCAGCAGGGGGGGAGGGCCAGATACGCAGTATTTT
TRBD1	TRBV28	TRBJ2-1	NA	CASRLTAGTGGNEQFF	TGTGCCAGCAGGCTTACAGCCGGGACAGGGGGGAATGAGCAGTTCTTC
TRBD1	TRBV9	TRBJ1-1	NA	CASSVGGGQVNTEAFF	TGTGCCAGCAGCGTAGGGGGTGGACAGGTGAACACTGAAGCTTTCTTT
NA	TRBV6-6	TRBJ2-7	few	CASSTPSGGAYEQYF	TGTGCCAGCAGCACCCCCTCCGGGGGAGCCTACGAGCAGTACTTC
NA	TRBV6-1	TRBJ2-1	NA	CASSEYPRGGEQFF	TGTGCCAGCAGTGAATACCCGAGGGGGGGAGAGCAGTTCTTC
TRBD2	TRBV28	TRBJ2-7	few	CASSLRASGNYEQYF	TGTGCCAGCAGTTTACGGGCTAGCGGGAACTACGAGCAGTACTTC
TRBD1	TRBV6-5	TRBJ2-2	NA	CARRQGSNTGELFF	TGTGCCAGAAGACAGGGCTCGAACACCGGGGAGCTGTTTTTT
NA	TRBV7-6	TRBJ2-3	NA	CASSLPGDTQYF	TGTGCCAGCAGCCTACCAGGAGATACGCAGTATTTT
NA	TRBV11-1	TRBJ2-3	NA	CASSLAPSTGRTDTQYF	TGTGCCAGCAGCTTAGCACCCTCCACAGGACGCACAGATACGCAGTATTTT
TRBD2	TRBV6-1	TRBJ2-7	NA	CASSDTSGSGF	TGTGCCAGCAGTGATACTAGCGGGAGTGGCTTC
NA	TRBV13	TRBJ1-1	few	CASSLRGRTEAFF	TGTGCCAGCAGCTTACGGGGAAGGACTGAAGCTTTCTTT
NA	TRBV7-2	TRBJ2-7	few	CASSLGGGGISTYEQYF	TGTGCCAGCAGCTTAGGAGGGGGGGGGATTTCTACCTACGAGCAGTACTTC
TRBD2	TRBV6-6	TRBJ2-7	few	CASSSREGSYEQYF	TGTGCCAGCAGTAGCCGGGAGGGCTCCTACGAGCAGTACTTC
NA	TRBV7-2	TRBJ2-7	NA	CASSLDRTYEQYF	TGTGCCAGCAGCCTAGACAGAACCTACGAGCAGTACTTC
NA	TRBV18	TRBJ2-7	NA	CASSSDYEQYF	TGTGCCAGCTCATCAGACTACGAGCAGTACTTC
NA	TRBV4-1	TRBJ1-4	few	CASSQPMEDEKLFF	TGCGCCAGCAGCCAGCCGATGGAGGATGAAAAACTGTTTTTT
TRBD2	TRBV9	TRBJ2-1	few	CASSEGLAGPPYNEQFF	TGTGCCAGCAGCGAGGGACTAGCGGGACCTCCCTACAATGAGCAGTTCTTC
NA	TRBV11-2	TRBJ2-1	NA	CASSLLEGEQFF	TGTGCCAGCAGCCTTCTAGAGGGTGAGCAGTTCTTC
TRBD2	TRBV30	TRBJ2-7	NA	CAWSVAAGAYEQYF	TGTGCCTGGAGTGTAGCGGCGGGGGCCTACGAGCAGTACTTC
NA	TRBV2	TRBJ2-1	few	CASTGQINNEQFF	TGTGCCAGCACAGGACAGATTAACAATGAGCAGTTCTTC
TRBD2	TRBV18	TRBJ2-7	NA	CASSPPAGIAGVGEQYF	TGTGCCAGCTCACCACCTGCCGGGATAGCGGGAGTTGGGGAGCAGTACTTC
NA	TRBV5-1	TRBJ2-1	few	CASNPGTLGYNEQFF	TGCGCCAGCAACCCCGGGACTTTGGGTTACAATGAGCAGTTCTTC
TRBD2	TRBV5-1	TRBJ2-7	few	CASSLGLAGVSSYEQYF	TGCGCCAGCAGCTTGGGGCTAGCGGGAGTGTCCTCCTACGAGCAGTACTTC
NA	TRBV4-3	TRBJ1-2	few	CASSLDRDYGYTF	TGCGCCAGCAGTCTGGATCGGGACTATGGCTACACCTTC
TRBD2	TRBV19	TRBJ2-3	NA	CASSIAAGTSGSTDTQYF	TGTGCCAGTAGTATAGCGGCGGGGACTAGCGGATCCACAGATACGCAGTATTTT
NA	TRBV28	TRBJ1-1	NA	CASSSPDRQAFF	TGTGCCAGCAGTTCGCCTGACAGGCAAGCTTTCTTT